Each of the 8 T cell receptor beta chains below was sequenced from the same sample in a study of blood T cells in healthy people across ages. The use of a sample-barcoded 5' primer and a J-beta primer mix characterized a second PCR of about 7 to 12 cycles. TCRdb processed the 5' RACE reads anew with MiXCR; each CDR3 protein has one entry. The data hold almost 800,000 distinct CDR3 sequences, with 58% observed a single time. The specimen was blood. Source of these receptors: a man aged 30 to 39 in good health.

The gene calls are TRBV27 and TRBJ2-7; D unresolved. The CDR3 length is 13 residues. V shed 8 bases and J shed 3 bases, with 14 bases lying between them. CDR1 is MNHEY, CDR2 SMNVEV, per germline (reference sequence). Written as DNA, the CDR3 is TGTGCCAGCGCGACGCGACTGAACTACGAGCAGTACTTC. Translating it yields CASATRLNYEQYF.

The chain joins TRBV20-1 to TRBJ2-1; 8 nucleotides match TRBD2. V was clipped by 0 bases and J by 4 bases; unmatched bases: 8. The CDR3 has 16 amino acids. In germline, CDR1 is DFQATT, CDR2 SNEGSKA (reference sequence). The CDR3 here is CSARDRTSGSYNEQFF. For the CDR3, the DNA is TGCAGTGCTAGAGATCGTACGAGCGGGAGTTACAATGAGCAGTTCTTC.

V gene TRBV29-1 combines with J gene TRBJ2-3, with unresolved D. The CDR3 extends over 15 amino acids. Germline V gene lookup returns CDR1 SQVTM and CDR2 ANQGSEA. The V end lost 5 bases, the J end lost 2 bases, and 17 bases lay between the germline ends. The CDR3 region is CSVPTYFTNTDTQYF. The CDR3 DNA follows: TGCAGCGTTCCGACCTACTTCACCAACACAGATACGCAGTATTTT.

The sample holds a few counts of this clonotype. This chain connects TRBV9 to TRBJ2-5; the match to TRBD2 covers 7 bases. Trimming took 6 bases from V and 5 from J; bases not matched to a gene: 13. Germline V gene sequence: CDR1 SGDLS, CDR2 YYNGEE. CDR3 length: 15 residues. CDR3 nucleotides: TGTGCCAGCAACCTTAGCGGGTCCCGGGGGGAGACCCAGTACTTC. Protein product: CASNLSGSRGETQYF.

The chain combines TRBV13 with TRBJ2-5; 8 positions match TRBD1. The CDR3 loop spans 14 amino acids. Losses at the gene ends were 5 bases for V and 5 bases for J; bases not matched to a gene: 7. The germline CDR1 and CDR2 sequences are PRHDT and FYEKMQ (reference sequence). This chain's CDR3 is CASSLGDRSETQYF. The CDR3, as DNA: TGTGCCAGCAGCCTCGGGGACAGGAGCGAGACCCAGTACTTC.

There are a few counts of this clonotype. The chain combines TRBV7-2 with TRBJ2-5, with D perhaps matching TRBD1 or TRBD2 (6 bases each). The CDR3 has 13 residues. The V gene's germline CDR1 is SGHTA and CDR2 FQGNSA. Trimming removed 5 bases at V and 5 bases at J, with 12 bases between. In DNA, the CDR3 is TGTGCCAGCAGCCCGGGGGCGTTTGAGACCCAGTACTTC. It translates to CASSPGAFETQYF.

J is TRBJ2-7 and V is TRBV9; D gene unclear. The CDR3 is made up of 9 amino acids. Trimming stripped 7 bases from V and 6 bases from J, with 5 bases between. In germline, CDR1 is SGDLS, CDR2 YYNGEE. Here the CDR3 DNA reads TGTGCCAGCCTCTTCGAGCAGTACTTC. Encoded protein: CASLFEQYF.

This clonotype has just a few counts. This chain uses TRBV15 with TRBJ1-1; no firm D call. CDR1 LNHNV and CDR2 YYDKDF come from the germline V gene (reference sequence). This CDR3 spans 14 amino acids. V was cut by 0 bases and J by 1 base, with 6 bases left in between. The CDR3 DNA is TGTGCCACCAGCAGAGATTGGGCGAACACTGAAGCTTTCTTT. Protein: CATSRDWANTEAFF. The variable domain in full, completed from reference TRBV15 and TRBJ1-1, reads DAMVIQNPRYQVTQFGKPVTLSCSQTLNHNVMYWYQQKSSQAPKLLFHYYDKDFNNEADTPDNFQSRRPNTSFCFLDIRSPGLGDTAMYLCATSRDWANTEAFFGQGTRLTVV.